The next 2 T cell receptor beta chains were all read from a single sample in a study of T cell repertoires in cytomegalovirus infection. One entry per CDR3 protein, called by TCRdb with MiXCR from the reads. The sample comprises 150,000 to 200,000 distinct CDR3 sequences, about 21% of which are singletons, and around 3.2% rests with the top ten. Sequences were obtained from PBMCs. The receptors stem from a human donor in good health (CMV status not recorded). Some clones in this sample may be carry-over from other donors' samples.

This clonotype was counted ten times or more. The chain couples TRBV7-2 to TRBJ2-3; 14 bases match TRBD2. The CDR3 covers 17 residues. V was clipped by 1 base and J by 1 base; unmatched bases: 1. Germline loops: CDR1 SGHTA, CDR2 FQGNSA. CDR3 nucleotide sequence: TGTGCCAGCAGCTTAGTGACTAGCGGGGGGGGCACAGATACGCAGTATTTT. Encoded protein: CASSLVTSGGGTDTQYF.

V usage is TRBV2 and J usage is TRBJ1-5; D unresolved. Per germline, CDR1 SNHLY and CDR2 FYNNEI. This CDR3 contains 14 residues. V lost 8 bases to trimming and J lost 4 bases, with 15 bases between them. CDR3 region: CASATGFGNQPQHF. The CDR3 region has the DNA TGTGCCAGCGCTACGGGATTCGGGAATCAGCCCCAGCATTTT.